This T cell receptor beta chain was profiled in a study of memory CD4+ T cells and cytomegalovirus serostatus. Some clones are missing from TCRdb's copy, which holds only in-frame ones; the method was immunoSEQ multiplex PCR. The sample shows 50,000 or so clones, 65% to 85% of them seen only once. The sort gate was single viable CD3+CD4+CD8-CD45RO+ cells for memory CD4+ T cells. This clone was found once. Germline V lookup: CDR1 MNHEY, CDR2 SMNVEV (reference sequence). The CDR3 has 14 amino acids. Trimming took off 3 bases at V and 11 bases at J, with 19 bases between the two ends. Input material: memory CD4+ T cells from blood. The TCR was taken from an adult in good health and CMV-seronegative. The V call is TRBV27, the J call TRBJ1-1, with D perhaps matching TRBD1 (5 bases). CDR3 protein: CASSFTRGSLVAFF. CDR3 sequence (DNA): TGTGCCAGCAGTTTTACTAGGGGTAGTTTAGTTGCTTTCTTT.